One and the same sample provided the 16 T cell receptor beta chains below, sequenced in a study of vaccination effects on CD4 cells after COVID-19. Produced via immunoSEQ multiplex PCR; TCRdb's table is partial and in-frame only. The sample has 40,000 or so clones; approximately 75% are singletons. Their cognate antigens are unknown. A 10-day culture period preceded the isolation of CD4+ T cells. The sequenced sample was CD4+ T cells from PBMCs cultured without peptide, obtained before COVID-19 vaccination. The receptors derive from a human donor who received a COVID-19 vaccine.

The rearrangement joins TRBV3-1 (or the pseudogene TRBV3-2) to TRBJ1-5; D is undetermined. Germline CDR1 reads LGHDT; CDR2 reads YNNKEL (reference sequence). Between the trimmed V and J ends, which lost 3 bases and 3 bases, there was a span of 6 bases. The CDR3 runs 13 residues. CDR3 in amino acids: CASSQSVNQPQHF. For the CDR3, the DNA is TGTGCCAGCAGCCAGTCGGTCAATCAGCCCCAGCATTTT.

The chain joins TRBV2 to TRBJ2-2; D not resolved. Germline loops: CDR1 SNHLY, CDR2 FYNNEI. V lost 3 bases and J lost 0, with 8 bases in between. CDR3 length: 15 residues. In nucleotides, the CDR3 is TGTGCCAGCAGTGAGATTGTCACGAACACCGGGGAGCTGTTTTTT. Protein product: CASSEIVTNTGELFF.

This rearrangement joins TRBV10-3 to TRBJ2-7; 8 bases agree with TRBD2. After removal of 5 bases from V and 4 bases from J, the junction contained 4 bases not matched to a gene. The CDR3 contains 13 residues. Germline V gene data show CDR1 as ENHRY and CDR2 as SYGVKD. The CDR3 sequence is CAISFQREYEQYF. CDR3 nucleotide sequence: TGTGCCATCAGTTTCCAGCGGGAGTACGAGCAGTACTTC.

The rearrangement uses TRBV30 and TRBJ1-5, with 7 bases identical to TRBD1. The CDR3 is 14 amino acids. Looked up from germline, CDR1 is GTSNPN and CDR2 is SVGIG (reference sequence). The trim removed 3 bases at V and 5 bases at J, leaving 7 bases unmatched. CDR3 in DNA: TGTGCCTGGAGCCCGGGACAGTCCCATCAGCCCCAGCATTTT. Its translation is CAWSPGQSHQPQHF.

The chain joins TRBV5-1 to TRBJ2-2; 11 bases fit TRBD2. CDR3 length: 14 residues. The ends lost 10 bases at V and 5 bases at J; junction bases unmatched: 7. Per the germline V gene, CDR1 is SGHRS and CDR2 is YFSETQ. CDR3 bases: TGCGCCTCTACTAGCGGGAGAGTGACCGGGGAGCTGTTTTTT. Its translation: CASTSGRVTGELFF.

The gene calls are TRBV10-3 and TRBJ2-3, with 7 bases fitting TRBD2. CDR3 length equals 12 residues. Trimming cost V 10 bases and J 1 base; bases outside gene matches: 2. Germline lookup yields CDR1 ENHRY and CDR2 SYGVKD. In DNA form, the CDR3 reads TGTGCCACCACTAGCGGCACAGATACGCAGTATTTT. The encoded protein is CATTSGTDTQYF.

This chain's CDR3 is CASSQDGQGDEQYF. The CDR3 nucleotides are TGTGCCAGCAGCCAAGACGGACAGGGGGACGAGCAGTACTTC. J is TRBJ2-7 and V is TRBV4-2; TRBD1 agrees at 10 bases. The germline V gene has CDR1 LGHNA and CDR2 YNFKEQ. The CDR3 length is 14 residues. With V trimmed by 0 bases and J by 5 bases, 1 base remained unmatched.

This clone turned up a few times. The chain employs TRBV7-9 and TRBJ1-5, with TRBD1 matching over 10 bases. The germline gives CDR1 SEHNR, CDR2 FQNEAQ (reference sequence). Losses at the gene ends were 3 bases for V and 3 bases for J; bases not matched to a gene: 2. The length of the CDR3 is 15 residues. The CDR3 region is CASSLGQGNNQPQHF. CDR3 nucleotides: TGTGCCAGCAGCTTGGGACAGGGGAACAATCAGCCCCAGCATTTT. The entire variable domain, with the rest obtained from reference TRBV7-9 and TRBJ1-5, is as follows: DTGVSQNPRHKITKRGQNVTFRCDPISEHNRLYWYRQTLGQGPEFLTYFQNEAQLEKSRLLSDRFSAERPKGSFSTLEIQRTEQGDSAMYLCASSLGQGNNQPQHFGDGTRLSIL.

The rearrangement joins TRBV6-5 to TRBJ2-7, with TRBD2 as a possible D gene (5 bases). This CDR3 comprises 13 residues. The germline CDR1 and CDR2 sequences are MNHEY and SVGAGI. V was trimmed by 6 bases and J by 6 bases, leaving 15 bases between them. CDR3 protein: CASSQRVSGEQYF. The CDR3, as DNA: TGTGCCAGCAGCCAGAGGGTTTCCGGCGAGCAGTACTTC.

The V and J genes are TRBV11-2 and TRBJ2-7, with TRBD2 identical over 7 bases. The CDR3 is made up of 16 amino acids. V shed 5 bases and J 3 bases; nucleotides not matched to a gene: 13. CDR1 is SGHAT, CDR2 FQNNGV, per germline. The CDR3 here is CASSTTVGGRNYEQYF. The DNA for the CDR3 is TGTGCCAGCAGCACCACGGTAGGCGGGAGAAACTACGAGCAGTACTTC.

The rearrangement joins TRBV2 to TRBJ2-1; TRBD2 aligns across 9 bases. Germline V CDR1 and CDR2: SNHLY, FYNNEI. There are 15 residues in the CDR3. J gave up 10 bases and V 0 bases, and 7 bases lay outside the gene matches. CDR3 DNA sequence: TGTGCCAGCAGTGAAGCTAGGCTAGCGGGGTCCGAGCAGTTCTTC. This codes for CASSEARLAGSEQFF.

This clone was recorded once. The chain recombines TRBV6-6 with TRBJ1-6; 7 nucleotides align to TRBD1. The CDR3 length is 16 residues. CDR1 and CDR2 (germline): MNHNY, SVGAGI (reference sequence). V lost 2 bases and J lost 7; bases outside the gene matches: 8. Here the CDR3 reads CASSYPSTGRNSPLHF. As DNA, the CDR3 is TGTGCCAGCAGTTACCCCTCGACAGGGCGCAATTCACCCCTCCACTTT.

This clone has a single count. The chain recombines TRBV10-3 with TRBJ1-2; a weak D match, TRBD1 (6 bases). This CDR3 comprises 14 residues. In germline, CDR1 is ENHRY, CDR2 SYGVKD. V was pared by 3 bases and J by 4 bases, with 12 bases between. In DNA form, the CDR3 reads TGTGCCATCAGTGAAGACGGGGGCGGCTATGGCTACACCTTC. This gives the protein CAISEDGGGYGYTF.

The chain recombines TRBV5-6 with TRBJ1-1; perhaps TRBD1 as D (5 bases). Trimming removed 2 bases at V and 1 base at J, with 6 bases between. The CDR3 sequence is 13 residues long. Germline CDR1 is SGHDT and CDR2 is YYEEEE. This chain's CDR3 is CASSFTGNTEAFF. DNA of the CDR3: TGTGCCAGCAGCTTCACAGGGAACACTGAAGCTTTCTTT.

The V gene is TRBV28, the J gene TRBJ2-1, with 8 bases aligning to TRBD2. Germline V gives CDR1 MDHEN, CDR2 SYDVKM. The V gene end was trimmed by 3 bases and the J gene end by 2 bases; junction bases not matched to a gene: 6. This CDR3 has 16 residues. CDR3 amino acids: CASSFSGTFTYNEQFF. DNA of the CDR3: TGTGCCAGCAGTTTTAGCGGGACCTTTACCTACAATGAGCAGTTCTTC.

The V gene is TRBV7-2, the J gene TRBJ2-1, with 9 bases fitting TRBD1. Germline trimming cut 4 bases from V and 4 bases from J; bases unmatched to any gene: 5. Germline loops: CDR1 SGHTA, CDR2 FQGNSA. The length of the CDR3 is 15 residues. CDR3 sequence: CASSSRDREYNEQFF. The DNA for the CDR3 is TGTGCCAGCAGCTCCCGGGACAGGGAATACAATGAGCAGTTCTTC.